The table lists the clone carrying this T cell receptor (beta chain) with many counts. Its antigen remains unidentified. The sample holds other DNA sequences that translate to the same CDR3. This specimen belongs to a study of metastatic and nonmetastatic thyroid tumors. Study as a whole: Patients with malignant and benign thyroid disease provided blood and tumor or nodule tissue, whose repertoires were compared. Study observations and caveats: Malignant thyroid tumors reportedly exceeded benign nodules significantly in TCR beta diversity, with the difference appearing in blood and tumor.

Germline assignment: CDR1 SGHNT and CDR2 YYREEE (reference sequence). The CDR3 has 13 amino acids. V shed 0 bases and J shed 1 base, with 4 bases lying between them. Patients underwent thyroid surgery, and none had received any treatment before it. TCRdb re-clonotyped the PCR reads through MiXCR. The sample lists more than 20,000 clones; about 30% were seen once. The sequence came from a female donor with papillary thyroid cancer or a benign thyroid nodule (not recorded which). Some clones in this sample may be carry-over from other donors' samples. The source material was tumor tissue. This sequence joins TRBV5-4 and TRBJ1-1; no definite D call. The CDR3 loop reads CASSLAGNTEAFF. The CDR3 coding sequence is TGTGCCAGCAGCTTGGCAGGGAACACTGAAGCTTTCTTT. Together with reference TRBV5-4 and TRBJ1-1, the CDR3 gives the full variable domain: ETGVTQSPTHLIKTRGQQVTLRCSSQSGHNTVSWYQQALGQGPQFIFQYYREEENGRGNFPPRFSGLQFPNYSSELNVNALELDDSALYLCASSLAGNTEAFFGQGTRLTVV.